Listed below are T cell receptor beta chains from one sample, sequenced in a study of shared clonotypes between healthy human individuals. TCRdb's copy holds only in-frame clones and misses some; the assay was immunoSEQ multiplex PCR. The sample carries hundreds of thousands of clones, 95% to 97% recorded once. Specimen: naive CD8+ T cells sorted from blood. Source of these receptors: a woman in her 30s in good health. CDR3s include the opening cysteine and the closing phenylalanine or tryptophan. A D gene is named only where the DNA matches it firmly. Rows give clone size only sometimes, using once, few, many, or a class for an expanded clone.

j_gene: TRBJ1-2
d_gene: -
v_gene: TRBV4-1
abundance: -
CDR3nt: TGCGCCAGCAGCCAAGATGCTCAGACTAACTATGGCTACACCTTC
CDR3aa: CASSQDAQTNYGYTF

j_gene: TRBJ2-7
d_gene: -
v_gene: TRBV27
abundance: -
CDR3nt: TGTGCCAGCAGTCCCCGGGGAGCGATCTACGAGCAGTACTTC
CDR3aa: CASSPRGAIYEQYF

j_gene: TRBJ1-4
d_gene: TRBD1
v_gene: TRBV5-4
abundance: -
CDR3nt: TGTGCCAGCAGCTTGAATGTAGGGGGCTATGAAAAACTGTTTTTT
CDR3aa: CASSLNVGGYEKLFF

j_gene: TRBJ2-3
d_gene: TRBD2
v_gene: TRBV5-4
abundance: -
CDR3nt: TGTGCCAGCAGCTTGCCGGGAGGGCCCACAGATACGCAGTATTTT
CDR3aa: CASSLPGGPTDTQYF

j_gene: TRBJ2-3
d_gene: TRBD2
v_gene: TRBV5-1
abundance: -
CDR3nt: TGCGCCAGCAGCCAAAGCGGGAGTAGCACAGATACGCAGTATTTT
CDR3aa: CASSQSGSSTDTQYF

j_gene: TRBJ2-2
d_gene: TRBD2
v_gene: TRBV5-1
abundance: -
CDR3nt: TGCGCCAGCAGCTTAGCTAGCGGAGCCCTAAGTACCGGGGAGCTGTTTTTT
CDR3aa: CASSLASGALSTGELFF

j_gene: TRBJ1-1
d_gene: -
v_gene: TRBV5-5
abundance: -
CDR3nt: TGTGCCAGCAGCCCGGGGAGGGGCCGGGCCTACAGGGTCGCTGAAGCTTTCTTT
CDR3aa: CASSPGRGRAYRVAEAFF

j_gene: TRBJ2-1
d_gene: -
v_gene: TRBV11-2
abundance: -
CDR3nt: TGTGCCAGCAGCCACAGCGCGGCGTTATACAATGAGCAGTTCTTC
CDR3aa: CASSHSAALYNEQFF

j_gene: TRBJ2-5
d_gene: TRBD1
v_gene: TRBV11-2
abundance: -
CDR3nt: TGTGCCAGCAGCCCCGTTTTGGGACAGGGGGGAGAAGAGACCCAGTACTTC
CDR3aa: CASSPVLGQGGEETQYF

j_gene: TRBJ1-1
d_gene: -
v_gene: TRBV6-1
abundance: -
CDR3nt: TGTGCCAGCAGACAGGTAAACACTGAAGCTTTCTTT
CDR3aa: CASRQVNTEAFF

j_gene: TRBJ2-1
d_gene: TRBD1
v_gene: TRBV15
abundance: -
CDR3nt: TGTGCCACCAGCACCCCCCTGGGGACAGTCTACAATGAGCAGTTCTTC
CDR3aa: CATSTPLGTVYNEQFF

j_gene: TRBJ2-5
d_gene: TRBD1
v_gene: TRBV14
abundance: once
CDR3nt: TGTGCCAGCAGCTTGACAGGGGTAGAGACCCAGTACTTC
CDR3aa: CASSLTGVETQYF

j_gene: TRBJ2-5
d_gene: -
v_gene: TRBV7-2
abundance: once
CDR3nt: TGTGCCAGCAGCCTAGCCCGAGAGGGGATAGAAGAGACCCAGTACTTC
CDR3aa: CASSLAREGIEETQYF

j_gene: TRBJ2-7
d_gene: -
v_gene: TRBV7-8
abundance: -
CDR3nt: TGTGCCAGCAGCTTAGCAACGAGAACGGGGATCCGGGACGAGCAGTACTTC
CDR3aa: CASSLATRTGIRDEQYF

j_gene: TRBJ2-3
d_gene: -
v_gene: TRBV7-2
abundance: -
CDR3nt: TGTGCCAGCAGCCAATTGAGCGGGCCTTTAACCACAGATACGCAGTATTTT
CDR3aa: CASSQLSGPLTTDTQYF

j_gene: TRBJ2-7
d_gene: -
v_gene: TRBV13
abundance: -
CDR3nt: TGTGCCAGCAGCTTAGCGGGTGGGGAACAGTACTTC
CDR3aa: CASSLAGGEQYF

j_gene: TRBJ2-3
d_gene: -
v_gene: TRBV11-1
abundance: -
CDR3nt: TGTGCCAGCAGCGCACTTCCTCGGTGGCGGGCAGATACGCAGTATTTT
CDR3aa: CASSALPRWRADTQYF

j_gene: TRBJ1-1
d_gene: -
v_gene: TRBV5-1
abundance: -
CDR3nt: TGCGCCAGCAGCTCCACCATTTCGACAGCTGGCGGAGCTTTCTTT
CDR3aa: CASSSTISTAGGAFF

j_gene: TRBJ2-7
d_gene: -
v_gene: TRBV28
abundance: -
CDR3nt: TGTGCCAGCAGTCCCCCCCGAGGGGCTACCTACGAGCAGTACTTC
CDR3aa: CASSPPRGATYEQYF

j_gene: TRBJ2-5
d_gene: TRBD2
v_gene: TRBV15
abundance: -
CDR3nt: TGTGCCACCAGCAGAGTACCGGGACTAGCTGGGGAGCAGTACTTC
CDR3aa: CATSRVPGLAGEQYF

j_gene: TRBJ2-2
d_gene: -
v_gene: TRBV25-1
abundance: -
CDR3nt: TGTGCCAGCAGTGCGAACACAGGAGCCACCGGGGAGCTGTTTTTT
CDR3aa: CASSANTGATGELFF

j_gene: TRBJ2-3
d_gene: -
v_gene: TRBV5-5
abundance: -
CDR3nt: TGTGCCAGCAGCTTGGGTGTGAGCACAGATACGCAGTATTTT
CDR3aa: CASSLGVSTDTQYF

j_gene: TRBJ2-1
d_gene: -
v_gene: TRBV13
abundance: -
CDR3nt: TGTGCCAGCAGCTCTCTCCGGGACAGGACAATAGCGGGGTACAATGAGCAGTTCTTC
CDR3aa: CASSSLRDRTIAGYNEQFF

j_gene: TRBJ2-2
d_gene: TRBD1
v_gene: TRBV15
abundance: -
CDR3nt: TGTGCCACCAGCAGCATGCTACAGGGGGCGAACACCGGGGAGCTGTTTTTT
CDR3aa: CATSSMLQGANTGELFF

j_gene: TRBJ2-7
d_gene: -
v_gene: TRBV27
abundance: -
CDR3nt: TGTGCCAGCACCCTATACCCGGGGGTTGGCGAGCAGTACTTC
CDR3aa: CASTLYPGVGEQYF

j_gene: TRBJ2-4
d_gene: -
v_gene: TRBV4-1
abundance: -
CDR3nt: TGCGCCAGCAGCCAAGGGGTAGGAGGGGCCAAAAACATTCAGTACTTC
CDR3aa: CASSQGVGGAKNIQYF

j_gene: TRBJ2-7
d_gene: -
v_gene: TRBV6-4
abundance: once
CDR3nt: TGTGCCAGCAGCTTATCGAGCTACGAGCAGTACTTC
CDR3aa: CASSLSSYEQYF

j_gene: TRBJ1-5
d_gene: -
v_gene: TRBV6-5
abundance: -
CDR3nt: TGTGCCAGCAGCGTGTACGTAGGCGGGAATCAGCCCCAGCATTTT
CDR3aa: CASSVYVGGNQPQHF

j_gene: TRBJ1-1
d_gene: -
v_gene: TRBV25-1
abundance: -
CDR3nt: TGTGCCAGCAGTCGAGGGGGGATAGCTTTCTTT
CDR3aa: CASSRGGIAFF

j_gene: TRBJ2-7
d_gene: TRBD2
v_gene: TRBV10-2
abundance: -
CDR3nt: TGCGCCAGCAGTAGCGGGAGTTTCTACGAGCAGTACTTC
CDR3aa: CASSSGSFYEQYF

j_gene: TRBJ2-7
d_gene: -
v_gene: TRBV27
abundance: -
CDR3nt: TGTGCCAGCAGTTCCGGACCCTTACCCGTATACGAGCAGTACTTC
CDR3aa: CASSSGPLPVYEQYF